This is a list of T cell receptor beta chains from one sample in a study of blood T cell repertoires in COVID-19. Assay: immunoSEQ multiplex PCR; the TCRdb copy retains only in-frame clones and omits some. The sample gives more than 300,000 clones, under 95% of which show up once; around 18% is in the top ten. The sample was PBMCs or T cells enriched from blood (not recorded which). The origin of the receptors is a woman in her thirties who had recovered from COVID-19. CDR3s include the opening cysteine and the closing phenylalanine or tryptophan. A D gene is named only where the DNA matches it firmly. Expanded clones are given a class, and other clones once, few, many or no size at all.

D,J,V,size,CDR3,DNA
TRBD2,TRBJ2-5,TRBV9,-,CASSVAAAGGETQYF,TGTGCCAGCAGCGTAGCGGCGGCCGGGGGGGAGACCCAGTACTTC
-,TRBJ2-2,TRBV9,-,CASSAAVGHSRLRGYTGELFF,TGTGCCAGCAGCGCGGCGGTGGGACATAGTCGACTAAGGGGGTACACCGGGGAGCTGTTTTTT
-,TRBJ1-1,TRBV5-4,-,CASSSTENTEAFF,TGTGCCAGCAGCTCCACAGAGAACACTGAAGCTTTCTTT
TRBD1,TRBJ1-1,TRBV7-9,-,CASKDRQNTEAFF,TGTGCCAGCAAGGACAGGCAAAACACTGAAGCTTTCTTT
-,TRBJ2-1,TRBV19,-,CASSMVLGGEQFF,TGTGCCAGTAGTATGGTTCTAGGCGGTGAGCAGTTCTTC
TRBD2,TRBJ2-5,TRBV24-1,few,CATSDPGLAQETQYF,TGTGCCACCAGTGATCCAGGACTAGCCCAAGAGACCCAGTACTTC
TRBD2,TRBJ2-3,TRBV5-1,-,CASRKAGSTDTQYF,TGCGCCAGCAGGAAAGCGGGAAGCACAGATACGCAGTATTTT
TRBD1,TRBJ2-1,TRBV19,-,CASSIGTGYPSNEQFF,TGTGCCAGTAGTATCGGGACAGGGTATCCTAGCAATGAGCAGTTCTTC
TRBD2,TRBJ2-2,TRBV2,-,CASSENGRAPPGELFF,TGTGCCAGCAGTGAAAACGGGAGGGCCCCCCCCGGGGAGCTGTTTTTT
TRBD1,TRBJ2-2,TRBV27,once,CASSPRTGVVRAGELFF,TGTGCCAGCAGTCCCCGGACAGGTGTTGTTCGGGCCGGGGAGCTGTTTTTT
-,TRBJ2-1,TRBV4-1,-,CASSPPGVWEQFF,TGCGCCAGCAGCCCCCCAGGGGTTTGGGAGCAGTTCTTC
TRBD1,TRBJ2-1,TRBV7-9,-,CASSLEGGFYNEQFF,TGTGCCAGCAGCTTAGAAGGGGGCTTCTACAATGAGCAGTTCTTC
TRBD1,TRBJ2-2,TRBV28,-,CASLRDRSTGELFF,TGTGCCAGCCTACGGGACAGATCAACCGGGGAGCTGTTTTTT
-,TRBJ1-5,TRBV5-6,few,CASSLAGSNQPQHF,TGTGCCAGCAGCTTGGCAGGGAGCAATCAGCCCCAGCATTTT
TRBD2,TRBJ2-1,TRBV7-8,-,CASSLSSSGRSEQFF,TGTGCCAGCAGCTTATCCTCTAGCGGGAGGAGTGAGCAGTTCTTC
-,TRBJ1-3,TRBV14,-,CASSQGHSSGNTIYF,TGTGCCAGCAGCCAAGGACACAGCTCTGGAAACACCATATATTTT
-,TRBJ2-7,TRBV7-9,-,CASSLDFYEQYF,TGTGCCAGCAGCCTTGACTTCTACGAGCAGTACTTC
-,TRBJ1-2,TRBV7-2,-,CASIIVGGSLNGYTF,TGTGCCAGCATCATAGTTGGGGGCTCCCTAAATGGCTACACCTTC
TRBD1,TRBJ1-1,TRBV12-3/TRBV12-4,few,CASSFTGGTEAFF,TGTGCCAGCAGTTTCACAGGGGGGACTGAAGCTTTCTTT